Below are 28 T cell receptor beta chains sequenced from a single sample in a study of blood T cell repertoires in COVID-19. TCRdb's copy holds only in-frame clones and misses some; the assay was immunoSEQ multiplex PCR. The profile covers about 47,000 clones, with approximately 78% appearing a single time and roughly 15% taken by the ten largest. The sequenced material came from peripheral blood. The source of these receptors is a human donor with acute or convalescent COVID-19. The donor label of this sample is uncertain.

The gene calls are TRBV4-1 and TRBJ1-4, with 8 bases aligning to TRBD1. Looked up from germline, CDR1 is MGHRA and CDR2 is YSYEKL. Trimming removed 4 bases from V and 5 bases from J; junction bases left unmatched: 6. This CDR3 has 15 amino acids. CDR3 amino acids: CASSLGQGRNEKLFF. The DNA of the CDR3 is TGCGCCAGCAGCCTTGGACAGGGCCGAAATGAAAAACTGTTTTTT.

The chain is built from TRBV4-3 and TRBJ1-2; the D is unclear. The length of the CDR3 is 13 residues. With 5 bases removed from V and 8 bases from J, the gap between germline ends came to 15 bases. The germline V gene encodes CDR1 LGHNA and CDR2 YSLEER. In DNA form, the CDR3 reads TGCGCCAGCAGCGATCGGGATTACCGGGGCTACACCTTC. It encodes CASSDRDYRGYTF.

J is TRBJ2-6 and V is TRBV7-8; D remains unclear. Germline V gene sequence: CDR1 SGHVS, CDR2 FQNEAQ. There are 16 residues in the CDR3. V was trimmed by 7 bases and J by 0 bases, leaving 13 bases between them. The CDR3 sequence is CASTKTAGSGANVLTF. The CDR3 DNA reads as TGTGCCAGCACCAAAACCGCAGGCTCTGGGGCCAACGTCCTGACTTTC. The full variable domain, completed using reference TRBV7-8 and TRBJ2-6, is GAGVSQSPRYKVAKRGQDVALRCDPISGHVSLFWYQQALGQGPEFLTYFQNEAQLDKSGLPSDRFFAERPEGSVSTLKIQRTQQEDSAVYLCASTKTAGSGANVLTFGAGSRLTVL.

This clone has a handful of counts. The chain carries TRBV7-6 and TRBJ2-2; TRBD2 agrees at 12 bases. The germline gives CDR1 SGHVS, CDR2 FNYEAQ. This CDR3 has 15 residues. V shed 8 bases and J 7 bases; nucleotides not matched to a gene: 8. CDR3 sequence: CASGLAGTDGGELFF. DNA of the CDR3: TGTGCCAGCGGACTAGCGGGGACCGATGGCGGGGAGCTGTTTTTT. The complete variable domain, with remaining parts taken from reference TRBV7-6 and TRBJ2-2, reads GAGVSQSPRYKVTKRGQDVALRCDPISGHVSLYWYRQALGQGPEFLTYFNYEAQQDKSGLPNDRFSAERPEGSISTLTIQRTEQRDSAMYRCASGLAGTDGGELFFGEGSRLTVL.

The gene calls are TRBV29-1 and TRBJ1-5, with D possibly TRBD1 on 6 matching bases. The CDR3 is made up of 13 amino acids. CDR1 and CDR2 (germline): SQVTM, ANQGSEA. The ends were cut back, 5 bases at V and 5 bases at J, with 13 bases in the middle. CDR3 sequence reads: CSVSWGLDQPQHF. Here the CDR3 DNA reads TGCAGCGTTTCTTGGGGGCTCGATCAGCCCCAGCATTTT.

The V gene is TRBV11-3, the J gene TRBJ2-1, with TRBD1 matching over 8 bases. CDR3 length equals 15 residues. Germline assignment: CDR1 SGHNT and CDR2 YENEEA. J lost 6 bases, V lost 3 bases, and 7 bases had no gene match. The CDR3 loop reads CASSFGQGARNEQFF. Written as DNA, the CDR3 is TGTGCCAGCAGCTTCGGTCAGGGGGCCCGCAATGAGCAGTTCTTC.

This sequence joins TRBV6-6 and TRBJ2-2, with TRBD1 as a possible D gene (5 bases). The CDR3 sequence is 14 residues long. Germline CDR1 and CDR2: MNHNY and SVGAGI (reference sequence). The germline V and J ends were trimmed by 5 bases and 7 bases, with 14 bases remaining between them. This CDR3 reads CASSQLSGIGELFF. Written as DNA, the CDR3 is TGTGCCAGCAGTCAACTCTCAGGGATCGGGGAGCTGTTTTTT.

This clone was seen a single time. This rearrangement joins TRBV9 to TRBJ1-2, with 8 bases that match TRBD1. Unmatched junction bases numbered 7, after V lost 0 bases and J lost 6 bases. This CDR3 spans 15 amino acids. The V gene's germline CDR1 is SGDLS and CDR2 YYNGEE. The CDR3 region is CASSVAPTGENGYTF. The CDR3 bases are TGTGCCAGCAGCGTAGCCCCGACAGGGGAGAATGGCTACACCTTC.

The genes are TRBV7-2 and TRBJ2-5; 11 nucleotides align to TRBD2. CDR1 is SGHTA, CDR2 FQGNSA, per germline. The V segment lost 11 bases and the J segment 5 bases; nucleotides outside the gene matches: 7. This CDR3 is built from 13 residues. This chain's CDR3 is CAGSTSGAETQYF. CDR3 bases: TGTGCCGGCTCGACTAGCGGGGCTGAGACCCAGTACTTC. Full variable domain (missing parts from reference TRBV7-2 and TRBJ2-5): GAGVSQSPSNKVTEKGKDVELRCDPISGHTALYWYRQSLGQGLEFLIYFQGNSAPDKSGLPSDRFSAERTGGSVSTLTIQRTQQEDSAVYLCAGSTSGAETQYFGPGTRLLVL.

The chain joins TRBV30 to TRBJ2-2; 7 bases align to TRBD1. The CDR3 loop spans 13 amino acids. The J segment lost 7 bases and the V segment lost 2 bases, leaving 4 bases of the junction unmatched. CDR1 GTSNPN and CDR2 SVGIG come from the germline V gene (reference sequence). The CDR3 sequence: CAWSRQGLGELFF. CDR3 sequence (DNA): TGTGCCTGGAGTAGACAGGGTCTCGGGGAGCTGTTTTTT. Supplemented by reference TRBV30 and TRBJ2-2, the full variable domain reads SQTIHQWPATLVQPVGSPLSLECTVEGTSNPNLYWYRQAAGRGLQLLFYSVGIGQISSEVPQNLSASRPQDRQFILSSKKLLLSDSGFYLCAWSRQGLGELFFGEGSRLTVL.

This chain joins TRBV7-9 and TRBJ1-1; TRBD1 is a possible D gene (5 bases). The CDR3 sequence is 16 residues long. Germline V gene lookup returns CDR1 SEHNR and CDR2 FQNEAQ (reference sequence). Trimming left V 9 bases short and J 1 base short, with 21 bases between. CDR3 in DNA: TGTGCCAGTACAGACAGCACTGGATACACGAACACTGAAGCTTTCTTT. Its protein is CASTDSTGYTNTEAFF.

The V call is TRBV19, the J call TRBJ2-3; 12 bases align to TRBD2. V lost 8 bases to trimming and J lost 8 bases; unmatched junction nucleotides: 8. Germline lookup yields CDR1 LNHDA and CDR2 SQIVND (reference sequence). The CDR3 extends over 14 amino acids. The CDR3 DNA reads as TGTGCCAGTTGGACTAGCGGGGAAATTGGTACGCAGTATTTT. It yields the protein CASWTSGEIGTQYF.

This clone was observed a few times. This rearrangement joins TRBV4-1 to TRBJ1-2, with D unresolved. Trimming shortened V by 4 bases and J by 4 bases, and 7 bases separated the two germline ends. In germline, CDR1 is MGHRA, CDR2 YSYEKL. This CDR3 comprises 12 residues. CDR3 nucleotides: TGCGCCAGCAGCCCCGAGGGCTATGGCTACACCTTC. This gives the protein CASSPEGYGYTF.

V usage is TRBV27 and J usage is TRBJ2-7; tentatively, D is TRBD2 (5 bases). V lost 6 bases and J 3 bases, leaving 15 bases between the germline ends. There are 14 residues in the CDR3. CDR1 MNHEY and CDR2 SMNVEV come from the germline V gene (reference sequence). CDR3 sequence: CASSRAVGVYEQYF. The CDR3 coding sequence is TGTGCCAGCAGCAGAGCTGTGGGAGTCTACGAGCAGTACTTC.

The chain uses TRBV5-1 and TRBJ2-3; D may be TRBD2 (5 bases). The CDR3 loop spans 18 amino acids. Per germline, CDR1 SGHRS and CDR2 YFSETQ. V was clipped by 4 bases and J by 2 bases, with 23 bases between them. CDR3 sequence: CASSPGLVGGGITDTQYF. CDR3 DNA: TGCGCCAGCAGCCCCGGCCTTGTAGGAGGAGGTATCACAGATACGCAGTATTTT. The full variable domain, completed using reference TRBV5-1 and TRBJ2-3, is KAGVTQTPRYLIKTRGQQVTLSCSPISGHRSVSWYQQTPGQGLQFLFEYFSETQRNKGNFPGRFSGRQFSNSRSEMNVSTLELGDSALYLCASSPGLVGGGITDTQYFGPGTRLTVL.

The J gene is TRBJ1-5, the V gene TRBV7-2; 8 nucleotides align to TRBD1. CDR1 is SGHTA and CDR2 is FQGNSA in the germline V gene. The CDR3 runs to 14 residues. V trimming: 5 bases; J trimming: 2 bases; junction bases outside the gene matches: 2. CDR3 in amino acids: CASSTQGGNQPQHF. As DNA, the CDR3 is TGTGCCAGCAGCACACAGGGGGGCAATCAGCCCCAGCATTTT.

The genes are TRBV9 and TRBJ2-1; maybe TRBD2 (5 bases). Germline V gives CDR1 SGDLS, CDR2 YYNGEE. Trimming cost V 2 bases and J 3 bases, with 12 bases left between them. This CDR3 is 15 amino acids long. This CDR3 is CASSVERAGYNEQFF. CDR3 nucleotide sequence: TGTGCCAGCAGCGTTGAGAGGGCCGGCTACAATGAGCAGTTCTTC.

The rearrangement joins TRBV7-9 to TRBJ2-5, with 12 bases aligning to TRBD1. The CDR3 covers 15 residues. The V and J ends lost 4 bases and 4 bases, in that order; junction bases with no gene match: 4. Germline CDR1 reads SEHNR; CDR2 reads FQNEAQ (reference sequence). CDR3: CASSWDRGPRETQYF. CDR3 nucleotides: TGTGCCAGCAGCTGGGACAGGGGGCCAAGAGAGACCCAGTACTTC. The whole variable domain, remainder taken from reference TRBV7-9 and TRBJ2-5, is DTGVSQNPRHKITKRGQNVTFRCDPISEHNRLYWYRQTLGQGPEFLTYFQNEAQLEKSRLLSDRFSAERPKGSFSTLEIQRTEQGDSAMYLCASSWDRGPRETQYFGPGTRLLVL.

The chain links TRBV7-2 to TRBJ2-3; TRBD1 is a possible D gene (6 bases). This CDR3 region has 13 residues. Deletions cut 1 base from V and 11 bases from J, with 13 bases between. Looked up from germline, CDR1 is SGHTA and CDR2 is FQGNSA. The CDR3 region is CASSLEGVNGQYF. The CDR3 DNA reads TGTGCCAGCAGCTTAGAGGGGGTGAATGGGCAGTATTTT.

The genes are TRBV13 and TRBJ2-7; D is uncertain. Trimming removed 0 bases at V and 6 bases at J, with 15 bases between. CDR3 length: 15 amino acids. Germline values: CDR1 PRHDT, CDR2 FYEKMQ (reference sequence). In DNA form, the CDR3 reads TGTGCCAGCAGCTTAGGTTCTCCCGCGGTCCTCGAGCAGTACTTC. It encodes CASSLGSPAVLEQYF.

The rearrangement links TRBV2 to TRBJ1-4, with D possibly TRBD1 on 5 matching bases. CDR1 is SNHLY, CDR2 FYNNEI, per germline. V was shortened by 10 bases and J by 7 bases, with 13 bases between the two germline ends. This CDR3 contains 12 residues. The CDR3 here is CATSGVAEKLFF. For the CDR3, the DNA is TGTGCCACCTCGGGGGTGGCTGAAAAACTGTTTTTT.

The V and J genes are TRBV24-1 and TRBJ2-3, with 11 bases fitting TRBD2. Per the germline V gene, CDR1 is KGHDR and CDR2 is SFDVKD. Losses at the gene ends were 4 bases for V and 4 bases for J; bases not matched to a gene: 9. The CDR3 loop spans 17 amino acids. The CDR3 DNA follows: TGTGCCACCAGTGACCCGCTGGGACTAGCGGAGGCAGATACGCAGTATTTT. Protein: CATSDPLGLAEADTQYF.

The V gene is TRBV6-5, the J gene TRBJ2-1, with D unresolved. Between the trimmed V and J ends, which lost 2 bases and 6 bases, there was a span of 2 bases. CDR3 length: 11 amino acids. From germline, CDR1 is MNHEY and CDR2 SVGAGI. In nucleotides, the CDR3 is TGTGCCAGCAGTTACCTCAATGAGCAGTTCTTC. Translating gives CASSYLNEQFF.

V usage is TRBV18 and J usage is TRBJ1-6, with D perhaps matching TRBD1 (6 bases). The CDR3 is made up of 15 amino acids. From germline, CDR1 is KGHSH and CDR2 LQKENI. Trimming pared 0 bases from V and 7 bases from J, leaving 10 bases between. The CDR3 sequence is CASSPPGQTNSPLHF. The CDR3, as DNA: TGTGCCAGCTCACCACCGGGACAAACAAATTCACCCCTCCACTTT.

J is TRBJ2-1 and V is TRBV28; 7 nucleotides agree with TRBD1. V dropped 6 bases and J dropped 2; count of bases not matched to a gene: 7. The CDR3 spans 15 residues. Germline lookup yields CDR1 MDHEN and CDR2 SYDVKM. This CDR3 reads CASRTGDGAYNEQFF. Here the CDR3 DNA reads TGTGCCAGCAGAACAGGGGATGGCGCCTACAATGAGCAGTTCTTC.

The chain links TRBV21-1 to TRBJ2-1; the table's D gene call, TRBD1, was not cross checked with the DNA. TRBV21-1 is listed as a pseudogene. This CDR3 has 15 amino acids. CDR3 in amino acids: CASSKAQGSYNEQFF. The DNA of the CDR3 is TGTGCCAGCAGCAAAGCTCAGGGCTCCTACAATGAGCAGTTCTTC.

The chain employs TRBV12-3 or TRBV12-4 and TRBJ2-3; 9 nucleotides agree with TRBD1. The V and J ends lost 5 bases and 14 bases, in that order; junction bases with no gene match: 5. This CDR3 is built from 11 residues. This CDR3 reads CASSTGTGRYF. CDR3 DNA sequence: TGTGCCAGCAGTACCGGGACAGGGCGGTATTTT.

J is TRBJ2-3 and V is TRBV6-5; TRBD1 matches 8 bases. The CDR3 length is 15 residues. Germline V gene data show CDR1 as MNHEY and CDR2 as SVGAGI. The ends lost 5 bases at V and 7 bases at J; junction bases unmatched: 11. As DNA, the CDR3 is TGTGCCAGCAGTCGACCGGACAGGGTACCGTATACGCAGTATTTT. It specifies CASSRPDRVPYTQYF.